The 4 T cell receptor beta chains below all came from one sample that was sequenced in a study of beta chain features in type 1 diabetes. General study points: Shorter TCRB CDR3s, moderately but significantly so, marked every one of the four CD4+ subsets in Type 1 diabetes patients.

Every isolated RNA sample was fully reverse transcribed, so sequencing captured expressed TCRB transcripts. The repertoire was sequenced with immunoSEQ multiplex PCR; TCRdb's copy has only in-frame clones and lacks some. The data contain under 350,000 clones, 14% of them singletons. These receptors lack a known antigen. Sequenced material: naive CD4+ T cells from blood. These receptors originate from a young man with type 1 diabetes.

The V and J genes are TRBV5-8 and TRBJ1-5; the match to TRBD1 covers 7 bases. The germline gives CDR1 SGHTS, CDR2 YDEGEE. CDR3 length: 15 amino acids. The trim removed 5 bases at V and 1 base at J, leaving 6 bases unmatched. The DNA for the CDR3 is TGTGCCAGCAGTCTGACAGGGAAGAGCAATCAGCCCCAGCATTTT. It is translated as CASSLTGKSNQPQHF.

A few counts support this clone. The genes are TRBV7-3 and TRBJ1-1, with 9 bases fitting TRBD1. Trimming at V came to 11 bases and at J to 4 bases, leaving 14 bases not matched to a gene. The CDR3 sequence is 15 residues long. From germline, CDR1 is SGHTA and CDR2 FQGTGA. CDR3 amino acids: CAGLRDREGGTEAFF. The CDR3 DNA reads TGTGCCGGCTTGCGGGACAGGGAGGGAGGCACTGAAGCTTTCTTT.

V usage is TRBV6-1 and J usage is TRBJ2-6; D remains ambiguous. With 4 bases removed from V and 2 bases from J, the gap between germline ends came to 9 bases. The CDR3 contains 15 residues. The germline V gene has CDR1 MNHNS and CDR2 SASEGT. DNA for the CDR3: TGTGCCAGCAGTGGATTAGGAGCTGGGGCCAACGTCCTGACTTTC. This codes for CASSGLGAGANVLTF.

This chain joins TRBV15 and TRBJ1-5, with D possibly TRBD1 on 5 matching bases. Germline CDR1 LNHNV, CDR2 YYDKDF (reference sequence). V was pared by 1 base and J by 1 base, with 8 bases between. The CDR3 has 15 amino acids. CDR3: CATSRGGSSNQPQHF. As DNA, the CDR3 is TGTGCCACCAGCAGAGGGGGCAGCAGCAATCAGCCCCAGCATTTT.